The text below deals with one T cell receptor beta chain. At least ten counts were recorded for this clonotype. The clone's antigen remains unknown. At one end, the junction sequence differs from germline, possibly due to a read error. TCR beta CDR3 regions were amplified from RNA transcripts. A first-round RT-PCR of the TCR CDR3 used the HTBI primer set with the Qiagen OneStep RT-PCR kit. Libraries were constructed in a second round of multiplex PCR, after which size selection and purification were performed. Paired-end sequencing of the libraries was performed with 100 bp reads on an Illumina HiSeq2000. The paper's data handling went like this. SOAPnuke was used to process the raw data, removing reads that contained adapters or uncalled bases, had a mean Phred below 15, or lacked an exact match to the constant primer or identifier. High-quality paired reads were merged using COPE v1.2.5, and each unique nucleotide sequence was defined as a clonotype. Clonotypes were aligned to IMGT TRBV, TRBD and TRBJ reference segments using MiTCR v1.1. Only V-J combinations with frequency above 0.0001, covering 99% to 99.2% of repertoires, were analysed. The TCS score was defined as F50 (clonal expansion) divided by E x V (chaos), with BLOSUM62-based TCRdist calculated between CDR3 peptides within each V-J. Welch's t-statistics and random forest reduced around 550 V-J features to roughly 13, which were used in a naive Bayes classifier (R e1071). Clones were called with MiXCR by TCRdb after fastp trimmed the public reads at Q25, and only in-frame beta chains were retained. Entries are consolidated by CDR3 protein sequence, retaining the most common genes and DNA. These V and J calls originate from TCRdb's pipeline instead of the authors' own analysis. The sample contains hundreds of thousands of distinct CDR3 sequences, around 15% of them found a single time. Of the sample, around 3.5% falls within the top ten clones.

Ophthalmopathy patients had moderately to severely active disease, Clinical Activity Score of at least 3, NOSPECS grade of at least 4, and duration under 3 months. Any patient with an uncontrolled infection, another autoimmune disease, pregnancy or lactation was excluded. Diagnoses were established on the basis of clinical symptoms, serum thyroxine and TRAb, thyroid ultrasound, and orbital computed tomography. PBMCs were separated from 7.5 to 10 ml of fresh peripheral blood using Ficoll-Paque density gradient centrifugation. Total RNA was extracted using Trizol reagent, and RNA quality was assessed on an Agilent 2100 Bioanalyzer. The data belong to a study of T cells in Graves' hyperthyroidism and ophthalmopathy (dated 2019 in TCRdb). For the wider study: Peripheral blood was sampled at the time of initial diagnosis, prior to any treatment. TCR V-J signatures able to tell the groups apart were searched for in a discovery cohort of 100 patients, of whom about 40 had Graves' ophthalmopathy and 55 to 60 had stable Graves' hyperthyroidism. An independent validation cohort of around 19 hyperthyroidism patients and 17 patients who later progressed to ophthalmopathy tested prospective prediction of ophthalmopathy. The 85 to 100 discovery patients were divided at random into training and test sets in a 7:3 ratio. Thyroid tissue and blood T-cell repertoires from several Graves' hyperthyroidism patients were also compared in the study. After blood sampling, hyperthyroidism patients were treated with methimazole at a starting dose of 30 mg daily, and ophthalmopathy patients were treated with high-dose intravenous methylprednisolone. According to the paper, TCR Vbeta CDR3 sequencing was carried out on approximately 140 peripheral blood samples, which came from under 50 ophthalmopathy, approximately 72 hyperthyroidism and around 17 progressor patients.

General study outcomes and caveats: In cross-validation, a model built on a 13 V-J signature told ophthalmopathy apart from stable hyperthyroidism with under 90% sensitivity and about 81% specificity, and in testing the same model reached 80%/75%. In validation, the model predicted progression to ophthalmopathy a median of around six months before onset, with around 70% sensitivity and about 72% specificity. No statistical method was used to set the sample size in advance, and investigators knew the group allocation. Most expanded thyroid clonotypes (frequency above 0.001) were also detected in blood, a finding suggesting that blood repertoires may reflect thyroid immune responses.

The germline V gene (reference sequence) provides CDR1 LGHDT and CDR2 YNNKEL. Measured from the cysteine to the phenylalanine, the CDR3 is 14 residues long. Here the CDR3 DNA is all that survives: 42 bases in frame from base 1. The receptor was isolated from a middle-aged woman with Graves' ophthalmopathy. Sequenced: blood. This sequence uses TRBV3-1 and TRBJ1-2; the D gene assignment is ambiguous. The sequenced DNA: TGTGCCAGCAGCAAAGACATCTTTAACTATGGCTACACCTTC. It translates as CASSKDIFNYGYTF.